This T cell receptor (beta chain) was captured by sequencing in a study of Ad26.COV2.S vaccination and SARS-CoV-2 variants. Whole-study results and caveats: A substantial breadth of spike-specific CD8+ and CD4+ T cell responses after vaccination has been reported.

Notes on this clone: What it binds is unknown.

The germline gives CDR1 MGHRA, CDR2 YSYEKL. V was trimmed by 3 bases and J by 4 bases, leaving 18 bases between them. The CDR3 extends over 16 amino acids. Treatment meaning: roughly 18 received Ad26.COV2.S at low or high dose, single or two shots; several received placebo; per-sample allocation not given. Sample collection was performed on day 63 after the first vaccine or placebo injection. Donation was by an adult aged 18-55 years who was in Boston. TCRdb's copy holds only in-frame clones and misses some; the assay was immunoSEQ multiplex PCR. Of hundreds of thousands of clones in the sample, about nine tenths are singletons; the top ten hold roughly 3.2%.

This clonotype originated in a person between 18 and 65 years old who received the Ad26.COV2.S COVID-19 vaccine or a placebo. The chain carries TRBV4-1 and TRBJ1-2, with TRBD1 as a possible D gene (5 bases). Specimen: peripheral blood, collected in a trial of Ad26.COV2.S vaccine versus placebo. The CDR3, as DNA: TGCGCCAGCAGCCATTTTCCCGCCGGGACCTCCTATGGCTACACCTTC. Amino acids: CASSHFPAGTSYGYTF.